This T cell receptor beta chain was sequenced in a study of blood T cell repertoires in COVID-19. Study overall: Some COVID-19 samples were acute and others convalescent; all came from the United States, Italy and Spain. T cells, B-cell-depleted T cells, or PBMCs provided the cDNA or gDNA that served as material.

In the authors' methods: Estimated nucleated cell counts came from reference gene primer amplification. Using immunoSEQ multiplex PCR, the repertoire was profiled, and TCRdb retains in-frame clones only, with some absent. The V and J calls and clone size come from that table; D and trimming were worked out from the DNA. The table includes more than 150,000 clones, approximately 83% detected once. This CDR3 is built from 14 residues. Germline V gene sequence: CDR1 LGHDT, CDR2 YNNKEL (reference sequence). V lost 8 bases, J lost 2 bases, and 3 bases stayed unmatched. The rearrangement links TRBV3-1 (or the pseudogene TRBV3-2) to TRBJ2-7; 13 positions agree with TRBD2. The source material was peripheral blood. The TCR comes from a man aged 65 to 85 who had recovered from COVID-19. Written as DNA, the CDR3 is TGTGCCAGCCAGGGACTAGCGGGGACCTACGAGCAGTACTTC. Its protein product is CASQGLAGTYEQYF.